A selection of T cell receptor beta chains follows, all from one sample in a study of T cells after yellow fever vaccination. TCRdb called the 5' RACE reads again in MiXCR, with one record for every CDR3 protein. There are 300,000 or so distinct CDR3 sequences in the sample; around 8.1% occur only once, and under 20% lies in the top ten. The sample in question was PBMCs, obtained roughly 46 days after the first yellow fever vaccination. These receptors originate from a man in his late teens or twenties who received the YFV17D yellow fever vaccine. CDR3s include the opening cysteine and the closing phenylalanine or tryptophan. A D gene is named only where the DNA matches it firmly. A clone size is listed for some rows: how often the clone was seen (once, few, many), or a class if it is expanded.

few	TRBV11-2	TRBJ2-3	TRBD2	TGTGCCAGCAGCCTGGGTAGCGGGGGGGTGGGAGATACGCAGTATTTT	CASSLGSGGVGDTQYF
few	TRBV19	TRBJ1-5	-	TGTGCCAGTGACAGCCCAGGGCCTGCTCAGCCCCAGCATTTT	CASDSPGPAQPQHF
few	TRBV7-6	TRBJ1-5	-	TGTGCCAGCAGCTTAGTCGGAGGGGCGACAAATCAGCCCCAGCATTTT	CASSLVGGATNQPQHF
-	TRBV7-2	TRBJ2-5	-	TGTGCCAGCAGCACGAGCAGGGGTGGAAAGACCCAGTACTTC	CASSTSRGGKTQYF
few	TRBV28	TRBJ1-6	-	TGTGCCAGCAGTTTCGGGTTATTAAGATCACCCCTCCACTTT	CASSFGLLRSPLHF
-	TRBV7-8	TRBJ1-1	TRBD1	TGTGCCAGCAGCCCCCGACAGGGGGGTAACACTGAAGCTTTCTTT	CASSPRQGGNTEAFF
-	TRBV20-1	TRBJ1-1	-	TGCAGCGGGGTTAAGGACACTGAAGCTTTCTTT	CSGVKDTEAFF
many	TRBV5-1	TRBJ2-3	TRBD2	TGCGCCAGCAGCTCGGGGGGGCCCACAGATACGCAGTATTTT	CASSSGGPTDTQYF
-	TRBV18	TRBJ1-5	-	TGTGCCAGCTCAGAGGGAGTGCAGCCCCAGCATTTT	CASSEGVQPQHF
many	TRBV6-5	TRBJ2-2	-	TGTGCCAGCACTCCAAATAACGGGGAGCTGTTTTTT	CASTPNNGELFF
few	TRBV5-6	TRBJ2-2	TRBD1	TGTGCCAGCAGCTCGGACAGGGGGCGGCACACCGGGGAGCTGTTTTTT	CASSSDRGRHTGELFF
many	TRBV19	TRBJ1-6	-	TGTGCCAGTAGAAGGTCCTCCGGCGGTTCACCCCTCCACTTT	CASRRSSGGSPLHF
few	TRBV19	TRBJ1-2	TRBD1	TGTGCCAGTAGCCTGGACAGGGCAGGTGGCTACACCTTC	CASSLDRAGGYTF
-	TRBV7-7	TRBJ2-5	TRBD2	TGTGCCAGCAGCTTTAATCCTAGCGGCCAAGAGACCCAGTACTTC	CASSFNPSGQETQYF
-	TRBV19	TRBJ2-1	-	TGTGCCACCCGAGGGGCCCTCAGGGTTGAGCAGTTCTTC	CATRGALRVEQFF
many	TRBV6-2/TRBV6-3	TRBJ2-1	-	TGTGCCAGCAGTTACAGCTCCTACAATGAGCAGTTCTTC	CASSYSSYNEQFF
-	TRBV12-3/TRBV12-4	TRBJ1-1	-	TGTGCCAGCAGTTCCCGGACAGCCTACACTGAAGCTTTCTTT	CASSSRTAYTEAFF
few	TRBV12-3/TRBV12-4	TRBJ2-2	-	TGTGCCAGCACTATTAGGGGCGGGACCGGGGAGCTGTTTTTT	CASTIRGGTGELFF
many	TRBV7-2	TRBJ1-1	-	TGTGCCAGCAGCTACACTGAAGCTTTCTTT	CASSYTEAFF
many	TRBV5-4	TRBJ2-3	-	TGTGCCAGCAGCTTTTCTAGCGACCCCACAGATACGCAGTATTTT	CASSFSSDPTDTQYF
few	TRBV20-1	TRBJ1-1	-	TGCAGTGCTCTGTATTCGGGACTCATCGGGGACACTGAAGCTTTCTTT	CSALYSGLIGDTEAFF
-	TRBV7-2	TRBJ2-4	-	TGTGCCTCCAATGGCGGGACCGCCAAAAACATTCAGTACTTC	CASNGGTAKNIQYF
-	TRBV11-1	TRBJ2-6	-	TGTGCCAGCAGCTTGCCGCGAACGGTTAGCTCTGGGGCCAACGTCCTGACTTTC	CASSLPRTVSSGANVLTF
few	TRBV7-8	TRBJ2-1	-	TGTGCCAGTACGTACGTGGACTCCTACAATGAGCAGTTCTTC	CASTYVDSYNEQFF
-	TRBV6-2/TRBV6-3	TRBJ1-1	TRBD1	TGTGCCAGCAGTTACCGCCAATCGGGACAGAGCTTT	CASSYRQSGQSF
-	TRBV5-1	TRBJ1-5	-	TGCGCCAGCAGCTTGGAAGGAGGGTCACATCAGCCCCAGCATTTT	CASSLEGGSHQPQHF
-	TRBV5-6	TRBJ1-2	TRBD1	TGTGCCAGCAGCTTGGCCCAGACAGGGAAGACCTTC	CASSLAQTGKTF
few	TRBV7-2	TRBJ2-5	TRBD2	TGTGCCAGCAGCTTATGGCGGGGGGGCGGGGAGACCCAGTACTTC	CASSLWRGGGETQYF
few	TRBV14	TRBJ1-6	-	TGTGCCAGCAGCCAAGAGGGCAGCTCCTATAATTCACCCCTCCACTTT	CASSQEGSSYNSPLHF
-	TRBV6-5	TRBJ1-6	-	TGTGCCAGCAGTTACTTAGCGGAGAGCTCCTATAATTCACCCCTCCACTTT	CASSYLAESSYNSPLHF
few	TRBV11-2	TRBJ2-5	-	TGTGCCAGCAGCTTAGAGGGGGTCTCCCTCCAAGAGACCCAGTACTTC	CASSLEGVSLQETQYF
-	TRBV4-2	TRBJ2-5	-	TGTGCCAGCAGCCAAGACCAAACCGGGGGCCTGAGGCAGACCCAGTACTTC	CASSQDQTGGLRQTQYF
-	TRBV6-1	TRBJ2-3	-	TGTGCCAGCAGTGCAGGGGCACTGGGAGATACGCAGTATTTT	CASSAGALGDTQYF
few	TRBV15	TRBJ2-1	-	TGTGCCACCAGCAGAGTCCCTCCGGGGGTATACAATGAGCAGTTCTTC	CATSRVPPGVYNEQFF
few	TRBV10-3	TRBJ1-6	-	TGTGCCATCAGTGACTCTTCAGTGGGACGGATGGATTCACCCCTCCACTTT	CAISDSSVGRMDSPLHF
few	TRBV27	TRBJ1-6	-	TGTGCCAGCAGTCTAAGGGGGGGCCAAGATTCACCCCTCCACTTT	CASSLRGGQDSPLHF
many	TRBV6-4	TRBJ2-3	TRBD1	TGTGCCAGCAGCCAGGACAGGGGCTCCACAGATACGCAGTATTTT	CASSQDRGSTDTQYF
few	TRBV5-1	TRBJ2-5	-	TGCGCCAGCAGTGGCGGGGACTACCAAGAGACCCAGTACTTC	CASSGGDYQETQYF
-	TRBV4-2	TRBJ1-2	-	TGTGCCAGCAGCCAAGAGTCTCCGGGAGCCTATGGCTACACCTTC	CASSQESPGAYGYTF
few	TRBV14	TRBJ1-1	-	TGTGCCAGCAGCCATCGTTGGGGCAGGGGCGACACTGAAGCTTTCTTT	CASSHRWGRGDTEAFF